A single sample gave rise to the 7 T cell receptor beta chains below, sequenced in a study of Ad26.COV2.S vaccination and SARS-CoV-2 variants. The treatment denotes: some 19 received Ad26.COV2.S at low or high dose, single or two shots; a few received placebo; per-sample allocation not given. Sampling occurred on day 63 after the first vaccine or placebo injection. The table came from immunoSEQ multiplex PCR; TCRdb's copy has only in-frame clones and leaves some out. The data hold around 320,000 clones, with 70% to 90% observed a single time. The material was peripheral blood, obtained in a trial of Ad26.COV2.S vaccine versus placebo. The receptor set was obtained from a person aged 18 to 59 who received the Ad26.COV2.S COVID-19 vaccine or a placebo.

This clone was recorded a few times. This chain joins TRBV11-2 and TRBJ1-5; D call uncertain. V lost 5 bases and J 5 bases, leaving 13 bases between the germline ends. Germline loops: CDR1 SGHAT, CDR2 FQNNGV. The CDR3 consists of 14 residues. In DNA, the CDR3 is TGTGCCAGCAGCAAGGAACGGGCGGATCAGCCCCAGCATTTT. This gives the protein CASSKERADQPQHF.

This clone is a singleton in its sample. J is TRBJ1-5 and V is TRBV19; TRBD1 is a possible D gene (5 bases). Germline V lookup: CDR1 LNHDA, CDR2 SQIVND (reference sequence). V lost 6 bases, J lost 0 bases, and 21 bases lay in between. The CDR3 loop spans 18 amino acids. CDR3 nucleotide sequence: TGTGCCAGTAGCCCCAAGGAGGGACGGTCGATTAGCAATCAGCCCCAGCATTTT. Translated: CASSPKEGRSISNQPQHF.

This chain joins TRBV5-6 and TRBJ1-5; unclear D gene. The CDR3 extends over 13 amino acids. Per germline, CDR1 SGHDT and CDR2 YYEEEE. V shed 0 bases and J shed 11 bases, with 12 bases lying between them. This CDR3 is CASSLGPERSQHF. The CDR3 region has the DNA TGTGCCAGCAGCTTGGGGCCCGAAAGGTCCCAGCATTTT.

The chain is built from TRBV11-3 and TRBJ2-6; TRBD1 is a possible D gene (6 bases). With 7 bases removed from V and 2 bases from J, the gap between germline ends came to 12 bases. This CDR3 comprises 15 residues. Germline-derived CDR1 and CDR2 are SGHNT and YENEEA. The DNA of the CDR3 is TGTGCCAGCAAAACTGGGGGCCCTGGGGCCAACGTCCTGACTTTC. Translated, it gives CASKTGGPGANVLTF.

The genes are TRBV11-2 and TRBJ2-7; the D is unclear. The CDR3 length is 13 residues. Deletions cut 0 bases from V and 2 bases from J, with 5 bases between. CDR1 SGHAT and CDR2 FQNNGV come from the germline V gene. The CDR3 region has the DNA TGTGCCAGCAGCTTAGAATTGGCCTACGAGCAGTACTTC. It translates to CASSLELAYEQYF.

The chain links TRBV9 to TRBJ2-7, with 11 bases aligning to TRBD2. Germline assignment: CDR1 SGDLS and CDR2 YYNGEE. This CDR3 has 15 residues. Germline trimming cut 0 bases from V and 4 bases from J; bases unmatched to any gene: 3. CDR3 residues: CASSVDTSGGYEQYF. Written as DNA, the CDR3 is TGTGCCAGCAGCGTAGATACTAGCGGGGGTTACGAGCAGTACTTC.

This chain connects TRBV7-3 to TRBJ2-2; possibly TRBD1 for D (5 bases). V was pared by 4 bases and J by 6 bases, with 18 bases between. The CDR3 loop spans 16 amino acids. Per germline, CDR1 SGHTA and CDR2 FQGTGA. CDR3 sequence (DNA): TGTGCCAGCAGCTCCACGGCGTCAGGGAATTCCGGGGAGCTGTTTTTT. This codes for CASSSTASGNSGELFF.